This T cell receptor beta chain derives from a study of shared clonotypes between healthy human individuals (dated by TCRdb to 2018 to 2020). With regard to the full study: Two women and a few men aged 18 to 49 years were included in the cohort. Per donor, three plates each were used for CD4 naive and CD4 memory, two for CD8 naive, and one for CD8 memory. Blood TCR repertoires of about 5 healthy adults were deeply sequenced to estimate repertoire size and the extent of clonotype sharing between individuals. Different laboratories and diverse techniques were used to prepare libraries and sequence TCR repertoires, to increase sequencing depth and limit assay-specific biases. Per donor, leukapheresis produced somewhere between about 0.94 and 9.5 billion PBMCs.

Using the deep immunoSEQ assay, TCR CDR3 regions were amplified from genomic DNA by multiplex PCR. Extracted genomic DNA from each cell subset was distributed evenly across all wells of several immunoSEQ 96-well plates, and each plate was treated as a replicate. For sorted subsets, around 0.2 ug genomic DNA, equal to 30,000 to 35,000 T cell genomes, was loaded into each replicate PCR. The purified libraries were quantified using a Qubit 3.0 fluorometer, sized with a Bioanalyzer 2100, and then quantified again using the KAPA Library Quantification kit. Every immunoSEQ 96-well plate was sequenced on a separate single-read 150-cycle Illumina NextSeq 550 flow cell. The paper's data handling went like this. Because the immunoSEQ output held only junctional sequences and lacked quality scores, the filtering could not match the filtering applied to full-length reads. To assign V/J genes and CDR3, sequences were annotated against IMGT germline references using PyIR, a Python wrapper for IgBLAST v1.9. Reads were filtered out if the reads had weak V/J assignments (E-value above 1e-6), no CDR3, stop codons, out-of-frame junctions, or ambiguous translated residues. V3J clonotypes were defined as sequences sharing an identical inferred V gene, J gene, and CDR3 amino acid sequence. Percentage overlap between repertoires was computed as shared unique clonotypes divided by the size of the smaller repertoire. Richness of each repertoire was evaluated using RTK rarefaction, the Chao1 estimator, and Recon v2.1 estimates of unobserved clonotypes. For all TCRbeta clonotypes obtained by the gDNA method from four donors, generation probabilities were computed with OLGA. In TCRdb, the immuneACCESS table is reduced to in-frame sequences with V and J assigned. These tables do not hold every clone; where another copy was compared, an unresolved V gene accounts for under half, and the others remain unexplained. V and J calls and clone size are given by that table; D and trimming were obtained from the DNA. Present in this sample are over 700,000 clones, 72% of which were seen just once. The leading ten clones occupy less than 2% of the sample.

Worth noting for this clone: Its antigen specificity is not known. No much larger clonotype is one base removed from it; base qualities were not supplied.

The donors were healthy, HIV-negative adults with no recently reported acute infections or vaccinations. Every donor was a Caucasian adult living in Nashville, Tennessee, USA. Magnetic negative selection was used to enrich CD4+ T cells, after which naive cells were positively selected on CD45RA and the negative fraction became the memory subset. Blood was obtained by leukapheresis, after which PBMCs were separated by Ficoll-Histopaque density gradient centrifugation and cryopreserved in liquid nitrogen vapor phase. Analytical flow cytometry was used to check the purity and quantity of each magnetically sorted T cell population. Genomic DNA was isolated from every sorted fraction and measured by UV absorbance on a Nanodrop 2000c. The research as a whole found: Sampling was restricted to blood, and TCR repertoires in tissue are likely to differ from TCR repertoires in blood. Naive subsets generally had larger estimated clonotype richness than memory subsets did. When a few donors were compared, the shared fraction of clonotypes was 5% to 6.5% for naive CD4, around 3.6% for naive CD8, 2% to 2.5% for memory CD4, and about 0.36% for memory CD8. The small number of donors limited the genetic and exposure-history diversity represented. Pairwise subsampling led to the expectation that sequencing depth would affect the degree of clonotype sharing among donors. Incomplete sequencing was indicated by rarefaction of sorted-subset datasets, despite the large sequencing depth. Compared with non-shared clonotypes, the clonotypes found in all four sorted-subset donors had higher generation probabilities.

The sample taken for sequencing was memory CD4+ T cells sorted from blood. This sample's cell subset or site label indicates: CD45RA-negative fraction. This clonotype originated in a woman aged 25 to 39 in good health.

The sequenced DNA is TGTGCCAGCAGCCCCCGGGTGCGGGAGGGAGGCGAGCAGTACTTC. It translates to CASSPRVREGGEQYF. The chain is made from TRBV7-2 and TRBJ2-7, and 9 bases in between align with TRBD2. Sequences SGHTA (CDR1) and FQGNSA (CDR2) are obtained from the germline V gene. Measured from the cysteine to the phenylalanine, the CDR3 is 15 residues long. The read is trimmed to its CDR3 DNA, 45 bases read in frame from base 1. The V end gives up 5 bases and the J end 6 bases, leaving 11 bases in the junction not matched to a gene.